The 10 T cell receptor beta chains given below trace back to one sample, sequenced in a study of T cells in Graves' hyperthyroidism and ophthalmopathy. RNA transcripts were the template for amplifying TCR beta CDR3 regions. A set of HTBI primers served as the primers for a first-round RT-PCR of the TCR CDR3. MiXCR, run by TCRdb on the multiplex PCR reads, gives a single entry per CDR3 protein. This sample has some 740,000 distinct CDR3 sequences; 11% to 15% occur once, and the top ten carry roughly 10%. The source material was blood. Receptor source: a woman younger than 35 with Graves' hyperthyroidism.

V and J are TRBV19 and TRBJ1-3; TRBD1 aligns across 7 bases. V dropped 5 bases and J dropped 8; count of bases not matched to a gene: 12. The CDR3 length is 15 residues. Germline values: CDR1 LNHDA, CDR2 SQIVND (reference sequence). The CDR3 here is CASSQPSRGKDTIYF. In DNA form, the CDR3 reads TGTGCCAGTAGTCAACCGAGCAGGGGGAAAGACACCATATATTTT.

This clonotype showed up just a few times. This chain links TRBV10-3 with TRBJ2-2; D not certain. The CDR3 has 14 amino acids. The germline V gene has CDR1 ENHRY and CDR2 SYGVKD. Trimming removed 10 bases at V and 3 bases at J, with 15 bases between. The CDR3 sequence is CATRASVDTGELFF. In DNA, the CDR3 is TGTGCCACCCGGGCCAGTGTGGACACCGGGGAGCTGTTTTTT.

There are many counts of this clonotype. This chain connects TRBV18 to TRBJ2-1; TRBD2 matches 7 bases. With V trimmed by 6 bases and J by 0 bases, 5 bases remained unmatched. Germline CDR1 is KGHSH and CDR2 is LQKENI. The CDR3 spans 15 residues. The CDR3 region has the DNA TGTGCCAGCTCTCTGACTAGCAGCTCCTACAATGAGCAGTTCTTC. Translating it yields CASSLTSSSYNEQFF.

There are many counts of this clonotype. This chain links TRBV3-1 with TRBJ2-7; a weak D match, TRBD2 (5 bases). The germline V gene encodes CDR1 LGHDT and CDR2 YNNKEL (reference sequence). This CDR3 is built from 14 residues. The V end lost 4 bases, the J end lost 0 bases, and 10 bases lay between the germline ends. The CDR3 DNA sequence: TGTGCCAGCAGCCCGGGGTTAAGCTCCTACGAGCAGTACTTC. Residues: CASSPGLSSYEQYF.

This clonotype was recorded many times. This chain joins TRBV11-3 and TRBJ2-3; D is undetermined. V dropped 0 bases and J dropped 0 bases, with 10 bases sitting between them. CDR3 length: 16 amino acids. Germline loops: CDR1 SGHNT, CDR2 YENEEA. In nucleotides, the CDR3 is TGTGCCAGCAGCTTAGACGAAGCGAGTAGCACAGATACGCAGTATTTT. It codes for CASSLDEASSTDTQYF.

V gene TRBV7-9 combines with J gene TRBJ2-4; 9 positions agree with TRBD1. CDR3 length: 13 residues. V lost 8 bases, J lost 5 bases, and 4 bases stayed unmatched. Germline-derived CDR1 and CDR2 are SEHNR and FQNEAQ (reference sequence). The CDR3 DNA reads as TGTGCCAGCGTAACAGGGGGCGAAAACATTCAGTACTTC. Translated, it gives CASVTGGENIQYF.

The V call is TRBV4-1, the J call TRBJ1-5, with no clear D. Germline V gene data show CDR1 as MGHRA and CDR2 as YSYEKL. The CDR3 covers 17 residues. The V gene lost 1 base and the J gene lost 0 bases, with 13 bases spanning the gap. The CDR3 region is CASSQARTGASNQPQHF. In DNA, the CDR3 is TGCGCCAGCAGCCAAGCTCGAACGGGAGCTAGCAATCAGCCCCAGCATTTT.

This chain connects TRBV6-2 or TRBV6-3 to TRBJ2-3, with D possibly being TRBD2 (5 bases). The CDR3 length is 15 residues. Per germline, CDR1 MNHEY and CDR2 SVGEGT. The germline V and J ends were trimmed by 6 bases and 2 bases, with 15 bases remaining between them. CDR3 bases: TGTGCCAGCAGCTACGGGTTAGCGCCCACAGATACGCAGTATTTT. Protein product: CASSYGLAPTDTQYF.

This clonotype was observed many times. This CDR3 reads CASRRGLELAGGPGETQYF. CDR3 in DNA: TGTGCCAGCAGGAGGGGGCTCGAACTAGCGGGAGGGCCGGGGGAGACCCAGTACTTC. The chain links TRBV2 to TRBJ2-5; 13 bases fit TRBD2. V lost 6 bases, J lost 5 bases, and 18 bases stayed unmatched. Germline assignment: CDR1 SNHLY and CDR2 FYNNEI. The CDR3 extends over 19 amino acids. Drawing the rest from reference TRBV2 and TRBJ2-5, the complete variable domain is EPEVTQTPSHQVTQMGQEVILRCVPISNHLYFYWYRQILGQKVEFLVSFYNNEISEKSEIFDDQFSVERPDGSNFTLKIRSTKLEDSAMYFCASRRGLELAGGPGETQYFGPGTRLLVL.

The V call is TRBV12-5, the J call TRBJ2-3, with D unclear. Trimming removed 1 base from V and 5 bases from J, with 13 bases in between. The germline gives CDR1 LGHNT, CDR2 FRNRAP. The CDR3 has 15 amino acids. CDR3 protein: CASGLGPSPGDTQYF. The CDR3 nucleotides are TGTGCTAGTGGTTTGGGGCCGTCTCCCGGAGATACGCAGTATTTT.